These 30 T cell receptor beta chains originate from one sample sequenced in a study of cytomegalovirus exposure and HLA in healthy donors. With 60 Vbeta and 13 Jbeta primers, the PCR was carried out. The table came from immunoSEQ multiplex PCR; TCRdb's copy has only in-frame clones and leaves some out. The data show tens of thousands of clones, approximately 75% seen once. The sample consisted of PBMCs. These receptors came from a man aged 60 to 69 in good health and CMV-seropositive.

The chain uses TRBV9 and TRBJ2-3, with 9 nucleotides matching TRBD2. This CDR3 is built from 15 residues. Germline CDR1 is SGDLS and CDR2 is YYNGEE. With 0 bases clipped from V and 5 bases from J, the junction kept 4 bases outside the gene matches. CDR3 DNA sequence: TGTGCCAGCAGCGTAGGGGTGACTAGCGGAGATACGCAGTATTTT. It codes for CASSVGVTSGDTQYF.

V usage is TRBV9 and J usage is TRBJ1-1, with TRBD1 identical over 7 bases. This CDR3 has 15 residues. The trim removed 3 bases at V and 0 bases at J, leaving 5 bases unmatched. CDR1 is SGDLS, CDR2 YYNGEE, per germline. CDR3: CASSGGQEMNTEAFF. CDR3 in DNA: TGTGCCAGCAGCGGAGGACAGGAGATGAACACTGAAGCTTTCTTT. The whole variable domain, remainder taken from reference TRBV9 and TRBJ1-1, is DSGVTQTPKHLITATGQRVTLRCSPRSGDLSVYWYQQSLDQGLQFLIQYYNGEERAKGNILERFSAQQFPDLHSELNLSSLELGDSALYFCASSGGQEMNTEAFFGQGTRLTVV.

The genes are TRBV5-1 and TRBJ2-3, with 7 nucleotides matching TRBD2. The CDR3 is 14 amino acids. Germline CDR1 is SGHRS and CDR2 is YFSETQ. Trimming took 4 bases from V and 2 from J; bases not matched to a gene: 4. The CDR3 here is CASSMGLITDTQYF. The CDR3 DNA sequence: TGCGCCAGCAGCATGGGACTAATCACAGATACGCAGTATTTT.

This clone was counted between two and nine times. The chain joins TRBV7-8 to TRBJ2-7; 9 nucleotides agree with TRBD2. V was clipped by 7 bases and J by 3 bases; unmatched bases: 13. The germline CDR1 and CDR2 sequences are SGHVS and FQNEAQ. The CDR3 contains 16 residues. The CDR3 bases are TGTGCCAGCACCGATCGAATGGCGGGAGGGTACTACGAGCAGTACTTC. It yields the protein CASTDRMAGGYYEQYF.

This chain links TRBV7-2 with TRBJ2-3, with 14 bases that match TRBD2. The CDR3 sequence is 16 residues long. The V segment lost 5 bases and the J segment 3 bases; nucleotides outside the gene matches: 4. Germline CDR1 is SGHTA and CDR2 is FQGNSA. CDR3 DNA sequence: TGTGCCAGCAGCCCCAGGACTAGCGGGGGGACAGATACGCAGTATTTT. The encoded protein is CASSPRTSGGTDTQYF.

This clone was counted a single time. The chain links TRBV7-6 to TRBJ2-6, with D maybe TRBD1 (6 bases). CDR3 length: 16 amino acids. The germline V gene encodes CDR1 SGHVS and CDR2 FNYEAQ. The ends were cut back, 5 bases at V and 0 bases at J, with 11 bases in the middle. This CDR3 reads CASSGTRNSGANVLTF. In DNA, the CDR3 is TGTGCCAGCAGCGGGACAAGGAACTCTGGGGCCAACGTCCTGACTTTC.

This clone turned up a few times. The DNA for the CDR3 is TGTGCCAGCTCACCAATTTCAGAACATGGCTACACCTTC. Its translation is CASSPISEHGYTF. The chain uses TRBV18 and TRBJ1-2; D gene unclear. Deletions cut 2 bases from V and 6 bases from J, with 10 bases between. Germline CDR1 and CDR2: KGHSH and LQKENI. This CDR3 has 13 residues. Full variable domain (remainder filled in from reference TRBV18 and TRBJ1-2): NAGVMQNPRHLVRRRGQEARLRCSPMKGHSHVYWYRQLPEEGLKFMVYLQKENIIDESGMPKERFSAEFPKEGPSILRIQQVVRGDSAAYFCASSPISEHGYTFGSGTRLTVV.

Here the CDR3 DNA reads TGTGCCAGCAGTGACGGGACAGGGGGCTACGAGCAGTACTTC. This encodes CASSDGTGGYEQYF. The genes are TRBV6-4 and TRBJ2-7, with TRBD1 matching over 11 bases. With 2 bases clipped from V and 3 bases from J, the junction kept 0 bases outside the gene matches. The CDR3 length is 14 residues. CDR1 and CDR2 from the germline V gene are MRHNA and SNTAGT.

J is TRBJ2-1 and V is TRBV5-1, with 12 bases that match TRBD2. Germline-derived CDR1 and CDR2 are SGHRS and YFSETQ. The ends lost 3 bases at V and 5 bases at J; junction bases unmatched: 6. The CDR3 runs to 16 residues. The CDR3 DNA follows: TGCGCCAGCAGCTCCACTAGCGGGAGGAAACACAATGAGCAGTTCTTC. This encodes CASSSTSGRKHNEQFF.

V is TRBV10-1 and J is TRBJ2-1, with TRBD2 matching over 12 bases. V trimming: 2 bases; J trimming: 6 bases; junction bases outside the gene matches: 5. The CDR3 is made up of 16 amino acids. Germline CDR1 reads WNHNN; CDR2 reads SYGVQD (reference sequence). The CDR3 DNA reads TGCGCCAGCAGTGAGGCCGGACTAGCGGGACGCAATGAGCAGTTCTTC. Its translation is CASSEAGLAGRNEQFF.

The J gene is TRBJ2-1, the V gene TRBV2; D perhaps matches TRBD1 (7 bases). CDR1 is SNHLY, CDR2 FYNNEI, per germline. The V and J ends lost 10 bases and 6 bases respectively, with 19 bases between them. The CDR3 has 14 amino acids. The CDR3 DNA reads TGTGCCACGCCGACAGGGAACGGGGGCAATGAGCAGTTCTTC. It translates to CATPTGNGGNEQFF.

The J gene is TRBJ2-7, the V gene TRBV6-5; perhaps TRBD2 as D (5 bases). Germline loops: CDR1 MNHEY, CDR2 SVGAGI. The CDR3 is 13 amino acids. Trimming stripped 6 bases from V and 0 bases from J, with 9 bases between. DNA of the CDR3: TGTGCCAGCAGCCCGACTACCTCCTACGAGCAGTACTTC. Amino acids: CASSPTTSYEQYF.

The V call is TRBV6-1, the J call TRBJ2-7, with TRBD1 matching 8 bases. The CDR3 runs 14 residues. The germline V gene has CDR1 MNHNS and CDR2 SASEGT. J was trimmed by 4 bases and V by 5 bases; bases with no gene match: 7. CDR3 region: CASSRQGNGYEQYF. The DNA of the CDR3 is TGTGCCAGCAGTCGACAGGGGAACGGATACGAGCAGTACTTC.

As DNA, the CDR3 is TGTGCCACCCACCTGGGACAGATCACTGAAGCTTTCTTT. Protein product: CATHLGQITEAFF. V is TRBV6-5 and J is TRBJ1-1, with TRBD1 matching 7 bases. Trimming cost V 10 bases and J 4 bases; bases outside gene matches: 9. CDR3 length: 13 residues. CDR1 is MNHEY, CDR2 SVGAGI, per germline.

A few counts support this clone. The chain combines TRBV5-1 with TRBJ2-7, with 13 bases that match TRBD2. The V and J ends lost 4 bases and 4 bases, in that order; junction bases with no gene match: 5. Germline V gene lookup returns CDR1 SGHRS and CDR2 YFSETQ. The CDR3 has 15 residues. The CDR3 protein is CASSIGLAGVYEQYF. Here the CDR3 DNA reads TGCGCCAGCAGCATTGGACTAGCGGGAGTATACGAGCAGTACTTC.

This sequence joins TRBV5-5 and TRBJ1-2, with a possible D match to TRBD1 (5 bases). The CDR3 has 16 amino acids. Deletions cut 0 bases from V and 0 bases from J, with 12 bases between. CDR1 SGHKS and CDR2 YYEKEE come from the germline V gene (reference sequence). The CDR3 sequence: CASSLARGTPNYGYTF. CDR3 in DNA: TGTGCCAGCAGCTTGGCAAGGGGAACTCCTAACTATGGCTACACCTTC.

In its sample, this clone was seen a few times. This chain joins TRBV9 and TRBJ2-7; the match to TRBD1 covers 9 bases. Germline trimming cut 5 bases from V and 0 bases from J; bases unmatched to any gene: 9. The CDR3 loop spans 16 amino acids. From germline, CDR1 is SGDLS and CDR2 YYNGEE. The CDR3, as DNA: TGTGCCAGCAGTATCGGCGAGACAGGGGGCTCCTACGAGCAGTACTTC. As protein: CASSIGETGGSYEQYF.

The chain has TRBV18 and TRBJ2-3; 10 bases agree with TRBD1. Germline lookup yields CDR1 KGHSH and CDR2 LQKENI. The CDR3 covers 15 residues. V shed 9 bases and J 2 bases; nucleotides not matched to a gene: 8. The CDR3 coding sequence is TGTGCCAGTTCTGGGACAGGGGACCTCACAGATACGCAGTATTTT. Translating gives CASSGTGDLTDTQYF.

This chain uses TRBV5-4 with TRBJ2-1; D ambiguous. Deletions cut 0 bases from V and 8 bases from J, with 12 bases between. CDR3 length: 14 amino acids. The germline CDR1 and CDR2 sequences are SGHNT and YYREEE (reference sequence). The CDR3 region is CASSLVLVADEQFF. The CDR3 DNA reads as TGTGCCAGCAGCTTGGTACTGGTTGCCGATGAGCAGTTCTTC.

This clone was picked up a small number of times. The chain combines TRBV5-1 with TRBJ2-7; 8 positions match TRBD1. Germline CDR1 is SGHRS and CDR2 is YFSETQ. Germline trimming cut 6 bases from V and 4 bases from J; bases unmatched to any gene: 12. The CDR3 loop spans 15 amino acids. CDR3 nucleotides: TGCGCCAGCACCTCCTTCCCCGGGACAGGTTACGAGCAGTACTTC. This gives the protein CASTSFPGTGYEQYF.

The rearrangement joins TRBV10-2 to TRBJ2-3; 9 bases are shared with TRBD2. This CDR3 is 15 amino acids long. V trimming: 4 bases; J trimming: 4 bases; junction bases outside the gene matches: 6. CDR1 is WSHSY and CDR2 is SAAADI in the germline V gene. The CDR3 is CASSGRGREADTQYF. The CDR3 bases are TGCGCCAGCAGTGGTCGCGGGAGGGAAGCAGATACGCAGTATTTT.

In this sample, this clone turned up once. The gene calls are TRBV5-4 and TRBJ1-2; perhaps TRBD1 as D (5 bases). V was trimmed by 6 bases and J by 1 base, leaving 16 bases between them. Germline V CDR1 and CDR2: SGHNT, YYREEE (reference sequence). The CDR3 runs 15 residues. This chain's CDR3 is CASTPGHNINYGYTF. The CDR3 DNA reads as TGTGCCAGCACCCCAGGACACAATATTAACTATGGCTACACCTTC.

This rearrangement joins TRBV5-4 to TRBJ2-5; the match to TRBD2 covers 8 bases. V was pared by 3 bases and J by 5 bases, with 9 bases of the junction left unmatched. Per germline, CDR1 SGHNT and CDR2 YYREEE (reference sequence). This CDR3 contains 15 residues. The CDR3 region is CASSSERELHETQYF. For the CDR3, the DNA is TGTGCCAGCAGCTCTGAGCGGGAGTTACACGAGACCCAGTACTTC. The entire variable domain, with the rest obtained from reference TRBV5-4 and TRBJ2-5, is as follows: ETGVTQSPTHLIKTRGQQVTLRCSSQSGHNTVSWYQQALGQGPQFIFQYYREEENGRGNFPPRFSGLQFPNYSSELNVNALELDDSALYLCASSSERELHETQYFGPGTRLLVL.

This chain uses TRBV11-2 with TRBJ2-7; D possibly corresponds to TRBD2 (6 bases). Germline values: CDR1 SGHAT, CDR2 FQNNGV. CDR3 length: 15 amino acids. V lost 2 bases and J 3 bases, leaving 14 bases between the germline ends. The CDR3 DNA sequence: TGTGCCAGCAGCTTAAGCCGGAGGGAGGTCTACGAGCAGTACTTC. Protein product: CASSLSRREVYEQYF.

The genes are TRBV5-6 and TRBJ1-4, with D possibly matching TRBD1 (6 bases). The CDR3 totals 15 residues. Germline assignment: CDR1 SGHDT and CDR2 YYEEEE. V shed 1 base and J shed 7 bases, with 14 bases lying between them. In DNA form, the CDR3 reads TGTGCCAGCAGCTTGTTTTCAGGGGCTGGTGAAAAACTGTTTTTT. Residues: CASSLFSGAGEKLFF.

V is TRBV11-2 and J is TRBJ1-2; D may be TRBD1 (6 bases). Deletions cut 0 bases from V and 8 bases from J, with 19 bases between. The CDR3 contains 16 residues. Germline-derived CDR1 and CDR2 are SGHAT and FQNNGV. This chain's CDR3 is CASSLDPGAGVRGYTF. CDR3 coding DNA: TGTGCCAGCAGCTTAGATCCGGGCGCAGGGGTTCGGGGCTACACCTTC.

This clone was detected a few times. This sequence joins TRBV6-5 and TRBJ1-2; maybe TRBD1 (6 bases). Germline V gene data show CDR1 as MNHEY and CDR2 as SVGAGI. V shed 2 bases and J shed 4 bases, with 11 bases lying between them. The CDR3 spans 14 residues. CDR3 nucleotides: TGTGCCAGCAGTTACGCAGGGGTCAGCTATGGCTACACCTTC. Translation gives CASSYAGVSYGYTF.

The chain employs TRBV7-2 and TRBJ1-1; a weak D match, TRBD1 (6 bases). V was shortened by 5 bases and J by 4 bases, with 11 bases between the two germline ends. The CDR3 consists of 13 residues. Per germline, CDR1 SGHTA and CDR2 FQGNSA. CDR3: CASSDNRATEAFF. CDR3 bases: TGTGCCAGCAGCGACAACAGGGCCACTGAAGCTTTCTTT.

This chain connects TRBV7-8 to TRBJ2-7, with 8 bases identical to TRBD1. The CDR3 is 15 residues long. The V gene end was trimmed by 1 base and the J gene end by 3 bases; junction bases not matched to a gene: 5. Germline CDR1 is SGHVS and CDR2 is FQNEAQ. CDR3 amino acids: CASSLETGQGYEQYF. The DNA of the CDR3 is TGTGCCAGCAGCTTAGAGACCGGACAGGGCTACGAGCAGTACTTC.

The genes are TRBV4-1 and TRBJ1-1; 8 bases match TRBD1. This CDR3 comprises 13 residues. CDR1 is MGHRA and CDR2 is YSYEKL in the germline V gene. The trim removed 4 bases at V and 8 bases at J, leaving 6 bases unmatched. CDR3 residues: CASSRWTGLEAFF. For the CDR3, the DNA is TGCGCCAGCAGCCGTTGGACAGGGTTGGAAGCTTTCTTT.